This TCR beta chain was found in a study of CD8+ T cells in alopecia areata. Points from the study as a whole: Scalp repertoires also include resident alphabeta T cells from normal skin.

Sequencing used cDNA as its template, made by extracting RNA and reverse transcribing it. This table comes from immunoSEQ multiplex PCR, and its TCRdb copy is limited to in-frame clones, with some not included. This table has more than 100,000 clones, approximately 58% appearing once. Specimens obtained from alopecia areata patients comprised lesional scalp punch biopsies and peripheral blood. This clone has a handful of counts. Its antigen is not known. J was trimmed by 7 bases and V by 1 base; bases with no gene match: 7. The CDR3 runs 16 residues. In germline, CDR1 is SGHTA, CDR2 FQGNSA. The genes are TRBV7-2 and TRBJ1-6, with TRBD1 identical over 7 bases. The source was CD4+ T cells sorted from blood, collected at week 0. The receptor comes from a human donor with alopecia areata. The CDR3 loop reads CASSLEGGNMNSPLHF. DNA for the CDR3: TGTGCCAGCAGCTTAGAAGGGGGCAATATGAATTCACCCCTCCACTTT. Filled out from reference TRBV7-2 and TRBJ1-6, the complete variable domain reads GAGVSQSPSNKVTEKGKDVELRCDPISGHTALYWYRQSLGQGLEFLIYFQGNSAPDKSGLPSDRFSAERTGGSVSTLTIQRTQQEDSAVYLCASSLEGGNMNSPLHFGNGTRLTVT.